This is a list of T cell receptor beta chains from one sample in a study of technical replicates of blood from a handful of donors. TCRdb's copy holds only in-frame clones and misses some; the assay was immunoSEQ multiplex PCR. Here the sample spans roughly 79,000 clones, around 92% being singletons. The sequencing sample was made of T cells isolated from PBMCs. All receptors derive from a human donor in good health. CDR3s include the opening cysteine and the closing phenylalanine or tryptophan. The D gene is left open where the match is weak. The size field is filled for only some rows; it gives once, few, many or a size class.

d_gene: NA
j_gene: TRBJ2-3
v_gene: TRBV18
abundance: once
CDR3nt: TGTGCCAGCTCAGAGGCGGCTAGCACAGATACGCAGTATTTT
CDR3aa: CASSEAASTDTQYF

d_gene: TRBD1
j_gene: TRBJ2-5
v_gene: TRBV6-5
abundance: NA
CDR3nt: TGTGCCAGCAGTGAGACCGGGACAGGGGGGACCCAGTACTTC
CDR3aa: CASSETGTGGTQYF

d_gene: NA
j_gene: TRBJ1-1
v_gene: TRBV7-9
abundance: NA
CDR3nt: TGTGCCAGCAGCCGTGGGGCAGTCTTGAACACTGAAGCTTTCTTT
CDR3aa: CASSRGAVLNTEAFF

d_gene: TRBD2
j_gene: TRBJ2-3
v_gene: TRBV28
abundance: NA
CDR3nt: TGTGCCAGCAGTTTAGGAGCGGGAGGTCGAGATACGCAGTATTTT
CDR3aa: CASSLGAGGRDTQYF

d_gene: TRBD2
j_gene: TRBJ2-7
v_gene: TRBV14
abundance: NA
CDR3nt: TGTGCCAGCAGCCAGGGTCCGGGACTAGCGGGAGTTAAGCAGTACTTC
CDR3aa: CASSQGPGLAGVKQYF

d_gene: NA
j_gene: TRBJ2-3
v_gene: TRBV15
abundance: NA
CDR3nt: TGTGCTACGGGGGATTGGGTAGTCAGCACAGATACGCAGTATTTT
CDR3aa: CATGDWVVSTDTQYF

d_gene: NA
j_gene: TRBJ2-2
v_gene: TRBV6-1
abundance: NA
CDR3nt: TGTGCCAGCGTAAGAGGGACGAACACCGGGGAGCTGTTTTTT
CDR3aa: CASVRGTNTGELFF

d_gene: NA
j_gene: TRBJ1-2
v_gene: TRBV5-1
abundance: NA
CDR3nt: TGCGCCAGCAGCTTGGGTCACTCTTCTACAGGAGATGGCTACACCTTC
CDR3aa: CASSLGHSSTGDGYTF

d_gene: NA
j_gene: TRBJ1-2
v_gene: TRBV19
abundance: NA
CDR3nt: TGTGCCAGTAGAGAGAACTATGGCTACACCTTC
CDR3aa: CASRENYGYTF

d_gene: NA
j_gene: TRBJ2-7
v_gene: TRBV7-9
abundance: NA
CDR3nt: TGTGCCAGCAGCTGGGGGGACAGCGAGCAGTACTTC
CDR3aa: CASSWGDSEQYF

d_gene: TRBD2
j_gene: TRBJ2-7
v_gene: TRBV4-2
abundance: NA
CDR3nt: TGTGCCAGCAGCCAAGTAGCGGGCCAAGCCTACGAGCAGTACTTC
CDR3aa: CASSQVAGQAYEQYF

d_gene: NA
j_gene: TRBJ1-1
v_gene: TRBV4-1
abundance: NA
CDR3nt: TGCGCCAGCAGCCAATTTTGGCTGAACACTGAAGCTTTCTTT
CDR3aa: CASSQFWLNTEAFF

d_gene: NA
j_gene: TRBJ2-1
v_gene: TRBV14
abundance: few
CDR3nt: TGTGCCAGCAGCCAAGGAGGATACAATGAGCAGTTCTTC
CDR3aa: CASSQGGYNEQFF

d_gene: NA
j_gene: TRBJ1-5
v_gene: TRBV4-1
abundance: NA
CDR3nt: TGCGCCAGCAGCCAAGGAGGGTGGGCCGTACAGCCCCAGCATTTT
CDR3aa: CASSQGGWAVQPQHF

d_gene: NA
j_gene: TRBJ2-7
v_gene: TRBV11-3
abundance: NA
CDR3nt: TGTGCCAGCAGCCCGTTTGTGGGAGATATCTACGAGCAGTACTTC
CDR3aa: CASSPFVGDIYEQYF

d_gene: TRBD2
j_gene: TRBJ2-1
v_gene: TRBV7-8
abundance: NA
CDR3nt: TGTGCCAGCAGCTTAGAGGGGCTAGCGGACTACAATGAGCAGTTCTTC
CDR3aa: CASSLEGLADYNEQFF

d_gene: NA
j_gene: TRBJ1-4
v_gene: TRBV15
abundance: NA
CDR3nt: TGTGCCACCAGCAGAGATCGGGGTAATGAAAAACTGTTTTTT
CDR3aa: CATSRDRGNEKLFF

d_gene: TRBD2
j_gene: TRBJ2-1
v_gene: TRBV19
abundance: NA
CDR3nt: TGTGCCCAAGATACCGGGACTAGCGGGAGCCTCTACAATGAGCAGTTCTTC
CDR3aa: CAQDTGTSGSLYNEQFF

d_gene: NA
j_gene: TRBJ1-2
v_gene: TRBV30
abundance: NA
CDR3nt: TGTGCCTGGAGTGTAGAGACGACCGGGGGCTACACCTTC
CDR3aa: CAWSVETTGGYTF

d_gene: NA
j_gene: TRBJ2-1
v_gene: TRBV27
abundance: NA
CDR3nt: TGTGCCAGCAGTTTCGAGAGCTCCCCCTCCTACAATGAGCAGTTCTTC
CDR3aa: CASSFESSPSYNEQFF

d_gene: TRBD1
j_gene: TRBJ1-2
v_gene: TRBV29-1
abundance: NA
CDR3nt: TGCAGCGTATACAGGGGGGGGGACTATGGCTACACCTTC
CDR3aa: CSVYRGGDYGYTF

d_gene: NA
j_gene: TRBJ1-2
v_gene: TRBV9
abundance: NA
CDR3nt: TGTGCCAGCAGCGTAGGTGGGAGCGGGAATGGCTACACCTTC
CDR3aa: CASSVGGSGNGYTF

d_gene: NA
j_gene: TRBJ2-1
v_gene: TRBV19
abundance: NA
CDR3nt: TGTGCCAGTAGTATCAGAGACAGCCTCTACAATGAGCAGTTCTTC
CDR3aa: CASSIRDSLYNEQFF

d_gene: TRBD2
j_gene: TRBJ2-7
v_gene: TRBV27
abundance: NA
CDR3nt: TGTGCCAGCAGTTTAGGGACTAGCGGGAGCCACGAGCAGTACTTC
CDR3aa: CASSLGTSGSHEQYF

d_gene: NA
j_gene: TRBJ1-3
v_gene: TRBV28
abundance: NA
CDR3nt: TGTGCCAGCAGTTCACAGGGATGGAGCTCTGGAAACACCATATATTTT
CDR3aa: CASSSQGWSSGNTIYF

d_gene: NA
j_gene: TRBJ2-5
v_gene: TRBV15
abundance: NA
CDR3nt: TGTGCCACCGAGCACGGGGGACTTATCCAAGAGACCCAGTACTTC
CDR3aa: CATEHGGLIQETQYF

d_gene: NA
j_gene: TRBJ1-1
v_gene: TRBV21-1
abundance: NA
CDR3nt: TGTGCCAGCAGCTCAAGCGGGATACAGTCCACTGAAGCTTTCTTT
CDR3aa: CASSSSGIQSTEAFF

d_gene: NA
j_gene: TRBJ2-7
v_gene: TRBV27
abundance: NA
CDR3nt: TGTGCCAGCAGTCTCCGGGTTCCAGCCTACGAGCAGTACTTC
CDR3aa: CASSLRVPAYEQYF

d_gene: NA
j_gene: TRBJ2-3
v_gene: TRBV29-1
abundance: NA
CDR3nt: TGCAGCGTTGACGGCGGCCGCACAGATACGCAGTATTTT
CDR3aa: CSVDGGRTDTQYF

d_gene: TRBD2
j_gene: TRBJ2-3
v_gene: TRBV5-1
abundance: NA
CDR3nt: TGCGCCAGCAGCATGACTAGCGGGAGCACAGATACGCAGTATTTT
CDR3aa: CASSMTSGSTDTQYF

d_gene: TRBD2
j_gene: TRBJ2-7
v_gene: TRBV7-9
abundance: once
CDR3nt: TGTGCCAGCAGCAATCCGGGACTAGCGGGGAGCTCCTACGAGCAGTACTTC
CDR3aa: CASSNPGLAGSSYEQYF

d_gene: NA
j_gene: TRBJ2-1
v_gene: TRBV6-5
abundance: once
CDR3nt: TGTGCCAGCAGGGCCACAGGGTTGAATGAGCAGTTCTTC
CDR3aa: CASRATGLNEQFF

d_gene: NA
j_gene: TRBJ1-2
v_gene: TRBV5-1
abundance: NA
CDR3nt: TGCGCCAGCAGCTTGCACAACGGGGATGGCTACACCTTC
CDR3aa: CASSLHNGDGYTF

d_gene: NA
j_gene: TRBJ2-7
v_gene: TRBV7-2
abundance: NA
CDR3nt: TGTGCCAGCAGCCCCAGGAGGTCGGCCTACGAGCAGTACTTC
CDR3aa: CASSPRRSAYEQYF

d_gene: NA
j_gene: TRBJ2-1
v_gene: TRBV15
abundance: NA
CDR3nt: TGTGCCACCAGCAGAGTGGCCGGGAACAATGAGCAGTTCTTC
CDR3aa: CATSRVAGNNEQFF

d_gene: TRBD1
j_gene: TRBJ2-2
v_gene: TRBV5-1
abundance: once
CDR3nt: TGCGCCAGCAGCCTGTATAGGGACAGGGTCGGGGAGCTGTTTTTT
CDR3aa: CASSLYRDRVGELFF

d_gene: NA
j_gene: TRBJ1-1
v_gene: TRBV11-1
abundance: NA
CDR3nt: TGTGCCAGCAGCTTAGGCCTGAGGACAGAGCTGAACACTGAAGCTTTCTTT
CDR3aa: CASSLGLRTELNTEAFF

d_gene: TRBD2
j_gene: TRBJ2-3
v_gene: TRBV5-4
abundance: NA
CDR3nt: TGTGCCAGCAGCTTACAAGCGGGAGGGCCCTCAGATACGCAGTATTTT
CDR3aa: CASSLQAGGPSDTQYF

d_gene: NA
j_gene: TRBJ2-7
v_gene: TRBV18
abundance: NA
CDR3nt: TGTGCCAGCTCACCGTCCGGCGGGGAATTATACTACGAGCAGTACTTC
CDR3aa: CASSPSGGELYYEQYF

d_gene: TRBD2
j_gene: TRBJ2-5
v_gene: TRBV28
abundance: NA
CDR3nt: TGTGCCAGCAGTTTCGATAGCGGGGAGACCCAGTACTTC
CDR3aa: CASSFDSGETQYF

d_gene: TRBD2
j_gene: TRBJ2-3
v_gene: TRBV7-7
abundance: NA
CDR3nt: TGTGCTAGCAGCCCCTATCGCGGGAGTACAGATACGCAGTATTTT
CDR3aa: CASSPYRGSTDTQYF

d_gene: NA
j_gene: TRBJ2-3
v_gene: TRBV28
abundance: NA
CDR3nt: TGTGCCAGCAGTTTATGGAGCGACACAGATACGCAGTATTTT
CDR3aa: CASSLWSDTDTQYF

d_gene: NA
j_gene: TRBJ2-7
v_gene: TRBV5-6
abundance: NA
CDR3nt: TGTGCCAGCAGCCTATCCTCCTACGAGCAGTACTTC
CDR3aa: CASSLSSYEQYF

d_gene: TRBD2
j_gene: TRBJ2-7
v_gene: TRBV7-2
abundance: few
CDR3nt: TGTGCCAGCAGCCCTACTAGCGGGAGCGGTATGCAGTACTTC
CDR3aa: CASSPTSGSGMQYF

d_gene: NA
j_gene: TRBJ1-1
v_gene: TRBV11-2
abundance: NA
CDR3nt: TGTGCCAGCAGCTTCGGACAGTTGAACACTGAAGCTTTCTTT
CDR3aa: CASSFGQLNTEAFF

d_gene: TRBD1
j_gene: TRBJ1-2
v_gene: TRBV27
abundance: NA
CDR3nt: TGTGCCAGCAGTTTATCCCGACAGGGGGTGTATGGCTACACCTTC
CDR3aa: CASSLSRQGVYGYTF

d_gene: TRBD2
j_gene: TRBJ2-7
v_gene: TRBV5-1
abundance: NA
CDR3nt: TGCGCCAGCAGCTTGTTACTAGCGGGGCCCTACGAGCAGTACTTC
CDR3aa: CASSLLLAGPYEQYF

d_gene: TRBD1
j_gene: TRBJ1-5
v_gene: TRBV7-2
abundance: NA
CDR3nt: TGTGCCAGCAGCGAGGACAGGGACTATAGCAATCAGCCCCAGCATTTT
CDR3aa: CASSEDRDYSNQPQHF

d_gene: NA
j_gene: TRBJ2-5
v_gene: TRBV27
abundance: NA
CDR3nt: TGTGCCAGCAGTCCGGCGGGATTAGAGACCCAGTACTTC
CDR3aa: CASSPAGLETQYF

d_gene: NA
j_gene: TRBJ2-3
v_gene: TRBV7-6
abundance: NA
CDR3nt: TGTGCCAGCAGCCCGCGTGGGGGCGGGAGTTTCTCAGATACGCAGTATTTT
CDR3aa: CASSPRGGGSFSDTQYF

d_gene: NA
j_gene: TRBJ1-1
v_gene: TRBV5-1
abundance: NA
CDR3nt: TGCGCCAGCAGCTTTGAACCCCGGGTCGGTACTTTCTTT
CDR3aa: CASSFEPRVGTFF

d_gene: TRBD1
j_gene: TRBJ1-3
v_gene: TRBV5-1
abundance: NA
CDR3nt: TGCGCCAGCAGCGTACGCACCCAGGGGGCGAACACCATATATTTT
CDR3aa: CASSVRTQGANTIYF

d_gene: NA
j_gene: TRBJ2-4
v_gene: TRBV2
abundance: NA
CDR3nt: TGTGCCAGCATCGGCCTTTTGGAAGCAGGGAAAAACATTCAGTACTTC
CDR3aa: CASIGLLEAGKNIQYF

d_gene: TRBD1
j_gene: TRBJ1-2
v_gene: TRBV28
abundance: once
CDR3nt: TGTGCCAGCCAAAACACAGGGGACTATGGCTACACCTTC
CDR3aa: CASQNTGDYGYTF

d_gene: NA
j_gene: TRBJ1-1
v_gene: TRBV15
abundance: NA
CDR3nt: TGTGCCACCAGCAGACAGGGGATGAACACTGAAGCTTTCTTT
CDR3aa: CATSRQGMNTEAFF